The 24 T cell receptor beta chains below were found in one sample sequenced in a study of post-analysis software for immune sequencing data (dated by TCRdb to about 2015). Summary of the overall study and its limitations: Roughly 5 TRBV segments, including TRBV5-6, TRBV5-1 and TRBV20-1, were significantly more frequent in patients than controls.

The protocol used for the library was PCR. The instrument given in TCRdb is Illumina HiSeq 2500. Unique molecular identifiers were incorporated into TCR beta cDNA libraries to reduce PCR and sequencing biases. TCRdb reprocessed the public reads (quality trimming at Q25 with fastp, clone calling with MiXCR) and kept in-frame beta chains. Entries that share a CDR3 protein sequence are merged under the most common genes and DNA. In all, the sample holds hundreds of thousands of distinct CDR3 sequences, and around 64% of those were seen once. Over 9% of the sample is in the top ten clones. These receptors' targets are unknown. The sequenced sample was blood. The receptor source for this set is a girl aged 2-10 years with multiple sclerosis.

The chain employs TRBV6-5 and TRBJ1-4; no clear D. CDR1 and CDR2 from the germline V gene are MNHEY and SVGAGI. The CDR3 extends over 13 amino acids. Trimming removed 7 bases at V and 8 bases at J, with 14 bases between. The CDR3, as DNA: TGTGCCAGCAAAGCTCCAAGGGCGGAAAAACTGTTTTTT. Translating gives CASKAPRAEKLFF.

The rearrangement uses TRBV3-1 and TRBJ2-4, with D perhaps TRBD2 (5 bases). This CDR3 is 16 amino acids long. From germline, CDR1 is LGHDT and CDR2 YNNKEL (reference sequence). Trimming left V 0 bases short and J 5 bases short, with 14 bases between. CDR3 in DNA: TGTGCCAGCAGCCAAGAGCCGCTAGCCGAGGAAAACATTCAGTACTTC. This gives the protein CASSQEPLAEENIQYF.

Worth noting for this clonotype: The final CDR3 position lacks the conserved phenylalanine or tryptophan, pointing to a likely read error. The chain links TRBV25-1 to TRBJ2-1; 8 bases map to TRBD2. The ends lost 10 bases at V and 0 bases at J; junction bases unmatched: 8. The CDR3 loop spans 15 amino acids. Germline values: CDR1 MGHDK, CDR2 SYGVNS. CDR3 in DNA: TGTGCCACCAGGGTAAGCGGGAGCTCCTACAATGAGCAGTTCTTA. It is translated as CATRVSGSSYNEQFL.

The V and J genes are TRBV29-1 and TRBJ1-1, with a tentative D call TRBD1 (5 bases). This CDR3 has 11 amino acids. V lost 4 bases and J 11 bases, leaving 14 bases between the germline ends. CDR1 is SQVTM and CDR2 is ANQGSEA in the germline V gene. CDR3 residues: CSVAQESPAFF. The CDR3 coding sequence is TGCAGCGTTGCACAGGAATCTCCGGCTTTCTTT.

This clonotype was counted a few times. The CDR3 loop is CASSLLGANSPLHF. The CDR3 DNA sequence: TGTGCCAGCAGCTTGCTGGGGGCTAATTCACCCCTCCACTTT. The chain has TRBV5-8 and TRBJ1-6, with a tentative D call TRBD1 (6 bases). The CDR3 length is 14 residues. V shed 1 base and J shed 6 bases, with 8 bases lying between them. Germline V gene data show CDR1 as SGHTS and CDR2 as YDEGEE.

The rearrangement uses TRBV5-1 and TRBJ2-1; the D is unclear. Germline V gene data show CDR1 as SGHRS and CDR2 as YFSETQ. The CDR3 sequence is 13 residues long. V was shortened by 0 bases and J by 10 bases, with 11 bases between the two germline ends. CDR3 loop: CASSLAESSEQFF. CDR3 nucleotide sequence: TGCGCCAGCAGCTTGGCCGAGTCCTCGGAGCAGTTCTTC. Based on the CDR3 plus reference TRBV5-1 and TRBJ2-1, the full variable domain is KAGVTQTPRYLIKTRGQQVTLSCSPISGHRSVSWYQQTPGQGLQFLFEYFSETQRNKGNFPGRFSGRQFSNSRSEMNVSTLELGDSALYLCASSLAESSEQFFGPGTRLTVL.

This clonotype was counted a single time. The gene calls are TRBV27 and TRBJ1-2, with D maybe TRBD1 (5 bases). The CDR3 spans 14 residues. CDR1 is MNHEY and CDR2 is SMNVEV in the germline V gene (reference sequence). V shed 6 bases and J shed 2 bases, with 13 bases lying between them. The CDR3 is CASRHKSGNYGYTF. The CDR3 nucleotides are TGTGCCAGCAGGCATAAATCAGGGAACTATGGCTACACCTTC.

This sequence joins TRBV7-8 and TRBJ2-7; 9 bases fit TRBD1. Germline CDR1 reads SGHVS; CDR2 reads FQNEAQ. V was clipped by 3 bases and J by 3 bases; unmatched bases: 12. The CDR3 length is 17 residues. CDR3 amino acids: CASSLTGGGSARYEQYF. The CDR3 bases are TGTGCCAGCAGCTTGACAGGGGGGGGGTCAGCTCGCTACGAGCAGTACTTC.

Concerning this clonotype itself: The junction shows a germline mismatch at one end, possibly a read error. This rearrangement joins TRBV29-1 to TRBJ1-2, with TRBD1 as a possible D gene (6 bases). The germline gives CDR1 SQVTM, CDR2 ANQGSEA. The CDR3 covers 16 residues. CDR3 DNA: TGCAGCGTTGAAGATCAGGGGAGGGGAGGAGGATATGGCTACGCCTTC. Its translation: CSVEDQGRGGGYGYAF.

The chain carries TRBV5-6 and TRBJ2-4; unclear D gene. The germline V and J ends were trimmed by 1 base and 6 bases, with 23 bases remaining between them. CDR3 length: 18 amino acids. Germline V gene sequence: CDR1 SGHDT, CDR2 YYEEEE. CDR3 residues: CASSLSLDTFAPRNIQYF. CDR3 DNA sequence: TGTGCCAGCAGCTTGAGTCTTGACACTTTCGCACCAAGAAACATTCAGTACTTC.

V gene TRBV5-1 combines with J gene TRBJ2-3, with 8 bases aligning to TRBD2. The V and J ends lost 4 bases and 2 bases, in that order; junction bases with no gene match: 12. The CDR3 has 17 amino acids. Germline-derived CDR1 and CDR2 are SGHRS and YFSETQ. As DNA, the CDR3 is TGCGCCAGCAGCCCTGGAGGCCTAGCGGGCCCCACAGATACGCAGTATTTT. Protein sequence: CASSPGGLAGPTDTQYF.

The J gene is TRBJ2-3, the V gene TRBV5-1; no reliable D call. Trimming shortened V by 4 bases and J by 5 bases, and 11 bases separated the two germline ends. The CDR3 has 13 residues. Germline values: CDR1 SGHRS, CDR2 YFSETQ. CDR3 protein: CASSPAAVDTQYF. DNA for the CDR3: TGCGCCAGCAGCCCCGCGGCGGTAGATACGCAGTATTTT.

V is TRBV29-1 and J is TRBJ2-5; 10 bases map to TRBD2. The CDR3 has 14 residues. The J segment lost 2 bases and the V segment lost 4 bases, leaving 4 bases of the junction unmatched. CDR1 and CDR2 from the germline V gene are SQVTM and ANQGSEA. This CDR3 is CSVVGLAVQETQYF. Written as DNA, the CDR3 is TGCAGCGTTGTAGGACTAGCGGTTCAAGAGACCCAGTACTTC.

The chain joins TRBV20-1 to TRBJ2-1; TRBD2 aligns across 7 bases. V shed 5 bases and J 5 bases; nucleotides not matched to a gene: 9. CDR3 length: 14 residues. The germline V gene encodes CDR1 DFQATT and CDR2 SNEGSKA (reference sequence). The CDR3 region has the DNA TGCAGTGCTGAGAGCGGGGTAACGCACAATGAGCAGTTCTTC. Encoded protein: CSAESGVTHNEQFF.

The V gene is TRBV3-1, the J gene TRBJ2-1, with D perhaps TRBD1 (6 bases). Germline V gene lookup returns CDR1 LGHDT and CDR2 YNNKEL (reference sequence). The V end lost 4 bases, the J end lost 2 bases, and 15 bases lay between the germline ends. The CDR3 runs to 16 residues. The CDR3 sequence: CASSPFSGDPYNEQFF. The CDR3 DNA reads TGTGCCAGCAGCCCCTTCTCAGGGGATCCCTACAATGAGCAGTTCTTC.

This chain uses TRBV12-3 or TRBV12-4 with TRBJ2-1; TRBD1 agrees at 8 bases. CDR3 size: 15 residues. With 5 bases clipped from V and 7 bases from J, the junction kept 10 bases outside the gene matches. CDR3 in DNA: TGTGCCAGCAGTCCCCAGACAGGGGTGGTGAATGAGCAGTTCTTC. Translating it yields CASSPQTGVVNEQFF.

This rearrangement joins TRBV5-1 to TRBJ1-2; D remains unclear. CDR1 SGHRS and CDR2 YFSETQ come from the germline V gene. V was cut by 0 bases and J by 4 bases, with 16 bases left in between. The CDR3 is made up of 16 amino acids. The CDR3 nucleotides read TGCGCCAGCAGCTTGGCCGATGGGATCTCGGGCTATGGCTACACCTTC. Translation: CASSLADGISGYGYTF.

The J gene is TRBJ2-7, the V gene TRBV3-1; the D call may be TRBD1 or TRBD2 (5 bases each). Germline CDR1 reads LGHDT; CDR2 reads YNNKEL (reference sequence). Between the trimmed V and J ends, which lost 0 bases and 6 bases, there was a span of 12 bases. The CDR3 is made up of 14 amino acids. The CDR3 DNA sequence: TGTGCCAGCAGCCAAGAGTTGGGGACCCTCGAGCAGTACTTC. Translating it yields CASSQELGTLEQYF.

The CDR3 here is CASSSRDGASYEQYF. CDR3 coding DNA: TGCGCCAGCAGCAGCCGGGACGGGGCATCCTACGAGCAGTACTTC. The chain recombines TRBV4-1 with TRBJ2-7; D tentatively reads TRBD1 or TRBD2 (5 bases each). Trimming left V 5 bases short and J 1 base short, with 15 bases between. Germline CDR1 and CDR2: MGHRA and YSYEKL. The CDR3 is 15 amino acids.

The J gene is TRBJ2-7, the V gene TRBV27, with D perhaps TRBD1 (5 bases). The ends were cut back, 3 bases at V and 5 bases at J, with 11 bases in the middle. From germline, CDR1 is MNHEY and CDR2 SMNVEV (reference sequence). The CDR3 has 13 amino acids. CDR3 loop: CASSFKGNNEQYF. Here the CDR3 DNA reads TGTGCCAGCAGTTTTAAGGGGAATAACGAGCAGTACTTC.

The table lists this clonotype with a few counts. The chain uses TRBV5-5 and TRBJ2-1, with D possibly TRBD2 on 5 matching bases. Germline lookup yields CDR1 SGHKS and CDR2 YYEKEE (reference sequence). With 2 bases removed from V and 9 bases from J, the gap between germline ends came to 12 bases. The CDR3 loop spans 13 amino acids. CDR3: CASSFGIESEQFF. CDR3 bases: TGTGCCAGCAGCTTCGGGATAGAGTCTGAGCAGTTCTTC. The complete variable domain, with remaining parts taken from reference TRBV5-5 and TRBJ2-1, reads DAGVTQSPTHLIKTRGQQVTLRCSPISGHKSVSWYQQVLGQGPQFIFQYYEKEERGRGNFPDRFSARQFPNYSSELNVNALLLGDSALYLCASSFGIESEQFFGPGTRLTVL.

Here the CDR3 DNA reads TGTGCCAGCAGTTTAGAGACAGGGGGCTTTAACATTCAGTACTTC. It specifies CASSLETGGFNIQYF. The V call is TRBV28, the J call TRBJ2-4; 10 bases match TRBD1. The germline V gene has CDR1 MDHEN and CDR2 SYDVKM. V lost 2 bases and J lost 7; bases outside the gene matches: 5. The CDR3 has 15 residues. The full variable domain, completed using reference TRBV28 and TRBJ2-4, is DVKVTQSSRYLVKRTGEKVFLECVQDMDHENMFWYRQDPGLGLRLIYFSYDVKMKEKGDIPEGYSVSREKKERFSLILESASTNQTSMYLCASSLETGGFNIQYFGAGTRLSVL.

This chain links TRBV18 with TRBJ2-4; 12 nucleotides line up with TRBD1. The last part of the DNA fits TRBJ2-7 better; the J call may be wrong. The CDR3 sequence is 18 residues long. CDR1 KGHSH and CDR2 LQKENI come from the germline V gene. CDR3 sequence reads: CASSPLTGTGGADDEQYF. Written as DNA, the CDR3 is TGTGCCAGCTCACCTTTGACCGGGACAGGGGGCGCGGATGACGAGCAGTACTTC.

For this clonotype: No conserved phenylalanine or tryptophan is present at the end of the CDR3, so a read error is the likely explanation. The chain employs TRBV7-2 and TRBJ2-5; 9 nucleotides line up with TRBD2. This CDR3 comprises 16 residues. After removal of 0 bases from V and 1 base from J, the junction contained 3 bases not matched to a gene. Per germline, CDR1 SGHTA and CDR2 FQGNSA. Here the CDR3 reads CASSLASGGPQETQYL. The CDR3 nucleotides read TGTGCCAGCAGCTTAGCCAGCGGGGGGCCCCAAGAGACCCAGTACCTC.